This T cell receptor beta chain was profiled in a study of T cells in Graves' hyperthyroidism and ophthalmopathy. Amplification targeted TCR beta CDR3 regions from RNA transcripts. TCR CDR3 underwent first-round RT-PCR with the HTBI primer set. Using its own MiXCR run on the multiplex PCR reads, TCRdb lists one record per CDR3 protein. Here the sample spans some 600,000 distinct CDR3 sequences, approximately 14% being singletons. Out of over 7.5 ml of fresh peripheral blood came the PBMCs. The junction had 1 base not matched to a gene; V was cut back by 3 bases and J by 2 bases. CDR3 length: 14 residues. In germline, CDR1 is MDHEN, CDR2 SYDVKM. This clonotype was seen repeatedly, ten times or more.

The sequencing input was blood. The TCR sequence derives from a young woman with Graves' hyperthyroidism that later progressed to Graves' ophthalmopathy. The chain recombines TRBV28 with TRBJ2-1; TRBD1 matches 7 bases. CDR3 bases: TGTGCCAGCAGTTTTACAGGGGCCTACAATGAGCAGTTCTTC. Encoded protein: CASSFTGAYNEQFF.